This T cell receptor (beta chain) is from a study of CXCR3-negative and CXCR3-positive naive CD8 T cells. General study results and limits: Comparison of naive cells showed more hydrophobic TRB CDR3s in CXCR3-positive than in CXCR3-negative naive cells. TRBV-TRBJ usage matched between naive CXCR3-negative and CXCR3-positive cells but not between memory cells. Diversity was high in both naive subsets and much lower in memory cells.

Comments on this clonotype: What it binds is unknown.

UMI-labeled TRB cDNA libraries were prepared by 5' RACE. Each CDR3 protein gets one entry in TCRdb, which reprocessed the 5' RACE reads and gives no DNA. This table holds nearly 7,000 distinct CDR3 sequences. Every CD8+ T cell subset underwent triplicate sorting at under 350,000 cells apiece. The authors gated naive CD8+ T cells as CD45RO-CCR7+CD27+CD95-. This CDR3 has 16 residues. CDR1 and CDR2 from the germline V gene are SGDLS and YYNGEE. The V gene is TRBV9, the J gene TRBJ1-1; TCRdb proposes TRBD1, but this gene call is untestable without DNA. This TCR was sampled from a human donor in good health. Some clones in this sample may be carry-over from other donors' samples. Sequencing was done on a sample of naive CXCR3+ CD8+ T cells from blood. Subset specified: CD45RO-CCR7+CD27+CD95- naive CD8+ T cells expressing CXCR3 (TNR3+). CDR3 residues: CASSPDGTGRTTEAFF.